Listed below are T cell receptor beta chains from one sample, sequenced in a study of blood T cell repertoires in COVID-19. Some clones are missing from TCRdb's copy, which holds only in-frame ones; the method was immunoSEQ multiplex PCR. The sample contains a few hundred thousand clones, around 89% of which appear only once. Material: PBMCs or T cells enriched from blood (not recorded which). The receptor source for this set is a woman under 30 who had recovered from COVID-19. The CDR3 runs from the conserved cysteine through the conserved F or W. The D gene is left open where the match is weak. Part of the rows lack a size; the others show once, few, many or a class for expanded clones.

D gene: TRBD1
clone size: NA
J gene: TRBJ2-7
V gene: TRBV27
CDR3 protein: CASSMYRGQYEQYF
CDR3 DNA: TGTGCCAGCAGTATGTACAGGGGTCAGTACGAGCAGTACTTC

D gene: NA
clone size: NA
J gene: TRBJ1-2
V gene: TRBV3-1/TRBV3-2
CDR3 protein: CASSQERNPYGYTF
CDR3 DNA: TGTGCCAGCAGCCAAGAGAGGAATCCCTATGGCTACACCTTC

D gene: NA
clone size: NA
J gene: TRBJ2-7
V gene: TRBV29-1
CDR3 protein: CSVGIEGRSYEQYF
CDR3 DNA: TGCAGCGTTGGGATTGAGGGAAGATCCTACGAGCAGTACTTC

D gene: TRBD1
clone size: NA
J gene: TRBJ1-1
V gene: TRBV28
CDR3 protein: CASSLRQGTEAFF
CDR3 DNA: TGTGCCAGCAGTTTACGACAGGGCACTGAAGCTTTCTTT

D gene: NA
clone size: NA
J gene: TRBJ2-7
V gene: TRBV5-1
CDR3 protein: CASILIPAGKNIIAHEQYF
CDR3 DNA: TGCGCCAGCATCTTGATTCCGGCGGGGAAGAATATAATCGCCCACGAGCAGTACTTC

D gene: TRBD1
clone size: NA
J gene: TRBJ1-5
V gene: TRBV6-6
CDR3 protein: CASSYSEGAGNQPQHF
CDR3 DNA: TGTGCCAGCAGTTACTCGGAGGGGGCTGGCAATCAGCCCCAGCATTTT

D gene: NA
clone size: NA
J gene: TRBJ1-1
V gene: TRBV14
CDR3 protein: CASSPQMNTEAFF
CDR3 DNA: TGTGCCAGCAGCCCTCAGATGAACACTGAAGCTTTCTTT

D gene: NA
clone size: NA
J gene: TRBJ1-1
V gene: TRBV4-1
CDR3 protein: CASGSVRVTEAFF
CDR3 DNA: TGCGCCAGCGGTTCAGTGAGGGTCACTGAAGCTTTCTTT

D gene: TRBD2
clone size: NA
J gene: TRBJ2-3
V gene: TRBV6-2/TRBV6-3
CDR3 protein: CASSYSLTGGVTDTQYF
CDR3 DNA: TGTGCCAGCAGTTACTCGCTAACGGGGGGGGTCACAGATACGCAGTATTTT

D gene: NA
clone size: once
J gene: TRBJ1-5
V gene: TRBV19
CDR3 protein: CASRQDGGEPQHF
CDR3 DNA: TGTGCCAGTAGACAGGACGGGGGAGAGCCCCAGCATTTT

D gene: TRBD2
clone size: NA
J gene: TRBJ2-3
V gene: TRBV16
CDR3 protein: CASSQSRRVAGDGGTDTQYF
CDR3 DNA: TGTGCCAGCAGCCAATCAAGGAGGGTAGCGGGGGACGGCGGCACAGATACGCAGTATTTT

D gene: TRBD1
clone size: NA
J gene: TRBJ2-3
V gene: TRBV9
CDR3 protein: CASSTRDSPLLTDTQYF
CDR3 DNA: TGTGCCAGCAGCACCCGGGACAGTCCTCTACTCACAGATACGCAGTATTTT

D gene: NA
clone size: NA
J gene: TRBJ1-2
V gene: TRBV7-3
CDR3 protein: CASSPVGGNYGYTF
CDR3 DNA: TGTGCCAGCAGCCCCGTAGGAGGGAACTATGGCTACACCTTC

D gene: TRBD2
clone size: few
J gene: TRBJ2-7
V gene: TRBV5-1
CDR3 protein: CASRWTSGGSYEQYF
CDR3 DNA: TGCGCCAGCAGGTGGACTAGCGGGGGCTCCTACGAGCAGTACTTC

D gene: NA
clone size: NA
J gene: TRBJ2-7
V gene: TRBV12-3/TRBV12-4
CDR3 protein: CASSLRAGQEQYF
CDR3 DNA: TGTGCCAGCAGTCTCCGGGCGGGGCAAGAGCAGTACTTC

D gene: TRBD2
clone size: NA
J gene: TRBJ2-5
V gene: TRBV7-9
CDR3 protein: CASSLRSGGPKETQYF
CDR3 DNA: TGTGCCAGCAGCTTAAGAAGCGGGGGGCCCAAAGAGACCCAGTACTTC

D gene: TRBD2
clone size: NA
J gene: TRBJ2-3
V gene: TRBV7-3
CDR3 protein: CASSLISGGSTDTQYF
CDR3 DNA: TGTGCCAGCAGCTTAATATCGGGGGGGAGCACAGATACGCAGTATTTT

D gene: NA
clone size: NA
J gene: TRBJ2-1
V gene: TRBV4-1
CDR3 protein: CASSPAGSYNEQFF
CDR3 DNA: TGCGCCAGCAGCCCAGCGGGCTCCTACAATGAGCAGTTCTTC

D gene: NA
clone size: NA
J gene: TRBJ1-6
V gene: TRBV5-1
CDR3 protein: CASSLRTVDNSPLHF
CDR3 DNA: TGCGCCAGCAGCTTGCGAACAGTCGATAATTCACCCCTCCACTTT

D gene: NA
clone size: once
J gene: TRBJ2-7
V gene: TRBV5-4
CDR3 protein: CASSSNWEQYF
CDR3 DNA: TGTGCCAGCAGCTCTAATTGGGAGCAGTACTTC

D gene: NA
clone size: NA
J gene: TRBJ1-5
V gene: TRBV7-2
CDR3 protein: CASSLGRGNQPQHF
CDR3 DNA: TGTGCCAGCAGCTTAGGACGGGGCAATCAGCCCCAGCATTTT

D gene: NA
clone size: NA
J gene: TRBJ2-1
V gene: TRBV6-5
CDR3 protein: CASTGGGRHGQFF
CDR3 DNA: TGTGCCAGCACCGGGGGTGGCAGGCATGGGCAGTTCTTC

D gene: NA
clone size: NA
J gene: TRBJ1-1
V gene: TRBV15
CDR3 protein: CATSKGYWDTEAFF
CDR3 DNA: TGTGCCACCTCCAAGGGGTATTGGGACACTGAAGCTTTCTTT

D gene: TRBD2
clone size: NA
J gene: TRBJ2-5
V gene: TRBV5-4
CDR3 protein: CASRELAGGLQETQYF
CDR3 DNA: TGTGCCAGCAGGGAACTAGCGGGGGGCCTCCAAGAGACCCAGTACTTC

D gene: NA
clone size: NA
J gene: TRBJ2-7
V gene: TRBV6-6
CDR3 protein: CASSWGSGSSYEQYF
CDR3 DNA: TGTGCCAGCAGTTGGGGTAGCGGTTCCTCCTACGAGCAGTACTTC

D gene: TRBD2
clone size: once
J gene: TRBJ2-3
V gene: TRBV2
CDR3 protein: CASIQAGGRDTDTQYF
CDR3 DNA: TGTGCCAGCATTCAAGCGGGGGGGCGGGACACAGATACGCAGTATTTT

D gene: NA
clone size: NA
J gene: TRBJ2-1
V gene: TRBV5-4
CDR3 protein: CASSYRGGLPGQFF
CDR3 DNA: TGTGCCAGCAGTTATAGAGGAGGCCTACCAGGACAGTTCTTC

D gene: NA
clone size: once
J gene: TRBJ2-5
V gene: TRBV11-2
CDR3 protein: CASSLGLEGTQYF
CDR3 DNA: TGTGCCAGCAGCTTAGGACTCGAGGGGACCCAGTACTTC

D gene: NA
clone size: NA
J gene: TRBJ1-1
V gene: TRBV10-3
CDR3 protein: CAISDALGANTEAFF
CDR3 DNA: TGTGCCATCAGTGATGCATTGGGAGCGAACACTGAAGCTTTCTTT